Here is one T cell receptor beta chain with its context. What it binds is unknown. The sample belongs to a study of T cell responses to AZD1222 COVID-19 vaccine. Study results and caveats: Donors were largely white British and mainly female; clonal diversity was possibly underestimated. Reportedly, close to half of spike-specific TCRs are directed against unmutated variant regions. Spike-specific TCR breadth and depth went up after people got two AZD1222 doses.

Sequencing used immunoSEQ multiplex PCR; TCRdb keeps in-frame clones, though not all of them. The sample shows 110,000 to 150,000 clones, roughly 90% of them seen only once. V lost 0 bases and J 8 bases, leaving 8 bases between the germline ends. The V gene's germline CDR1 is SGHRS and CDR2 YFSETQ. This CDR3 comprises 13 residues. This clonotype originated in an adult in good health. The rearrangement uses TRBV5-1 and TRBJ1-4; D unclear. The sample consisted of peripheral blood, taken on day 0 of AZD1222 vaccination. The CDR3 bases are TGCGCCAGCAGCTTGGGACTCGGAGAAAAACTGTTTTTT. Translation: CASSLGLGEKLFF.